These 13 T cell receptor beta chains were all obtained from the same sample, sequenced in a study of blood T cell repertoires in COVID-19 (dated by TCRdb to 2018 to 2021). The library was made by the immunoSEQ multiplex PCR assay. This is the immuneACCESS table as TCRdb keeps it, with only in-frame sequences that have V and J called. A part of the clones is gone; compared with another copy, unresolved V genes explain less than half, and the rest is unexplained. Across this sample there are about 80,000 clones, with 75% to 85% seen only once. Roughly a quarter of the sample lies in the top ten. The source material was peripheral blood. The receptors derive from a human donor in a cohort sampled during active COVID-19.

The gene calls are TRBV3-1 (or the pseudogene TRBV3-2) and TRBJ2-7; 7 bases map to TRBD2. J lost 1 base, V lost 5 bases, and 5 bases had no gene match. This CDR3 spans 14 amino acids. Per the germline V gene, CDR1 is LGHDT and CDR2 is YNNKEL (reference sequence). The CDR3 bases are TGTGCCAGCAGCTTGGGGGGGGAATCCTACGAGCAGTACTTC. Translated, it gives CASSLGGESYEQYF.

This clone was recorded a few times. The rearrangement uses TRBV5-6 and TRBJ1-2, with 9 bases matching TRBD1. CDR3 length equals 14 residues. The J segment lost 2 bases and the V segment lost 4 bases, leaving 3 bases of the junction unmatched. Germline CDR1 and CDR2: SGHDT and YYEEEE. Here the CDR3 DNA reads TGTGCCAGCAGCCAGGACAGGGGAAACTATGGCTACACCTTC. Its protein is CASSQDRGNYGYTF.

V is TRBV28 and J is TRBJ2-7, with TRBD1 matching over 9 bases. The CDR3 loop spans 16 amino acids. V was pared by 5 bases and J by 0 bases, with 8 bases of the junction left unmatched. Germline loops: CDR1 MDHEN, CDR2 SYDVKM. CDR3 sequence: CASSPGQGLLSYEQYF. The DNA for the CDR3 is TGTGCCAGCAGTCCCGGACAGGGGCTCCTCTCCTACGAGCAGTACTTC.

This chain uses TRBV6-4 with TRBJ1-2; D is uncertain. CDR1 is MRHNA and CDR2 is SNTAGT in the germline V gene. This CDR3 has 15 amino acids. The germline V and J ends were trimmed by 0 bases and 8 bases, with 16 bases remaining between them. The chain's CDR3 is CASSDSLRASGGYTF. For the CDR3, the DNA is TGTGCCAGCAGTGACTCGTTGAGGGCCTCCGGCGGCTACACCTTC.

The rearrangement joins TRBV6-4 to TRBJ1-2; tentative D call: TRBD1 (6 bases). The CDR3 runs 14 residues. The ends were cut back, 6 bases at V and 4 bases at J, with 15 bases in the middle. Germline CDR1 is MRHNA and CDR2 is SNTAGT. Here the CDR3 reads CASRPTGTPYGYTF. For the CDR3, the DNA is TGTGCCAGCAGACCTACAGGGACACCCTATGGCTACACCTTC.

The J gene is TRBJ2-1, the V gene TRBV4-1, with 8 bases lining up with TRBD2. Germline CDR1 MGHRA, CDR2 YSYEKL. The CDR3 sequence is 16 residues long. Trimming took 4 bases from V and 3 from J; bases not matched to a gene: 8. CDR3 sequence: CASSPHRGGIYNEQFF. The CDR3 DNA sequence: TGCGCCAGCAGCCCCCATCGGGGGGGGATCTACAATGAGCAGTTCTTC.

The gene calls are TRBV13 and TRBJ2-7, with 9 bases matching TRBD1. The junction had 15 bases not matched to a gene; V was cut back by 4 bases and J by 5 bases. This CDR3 has 17 residues. CDR1 is PRHDT, CDR2 FYEKMQ, per germline (reference sequence). The CDR3 sequence is CASSSSAGDRDPDEQYF. In DNA, the CDR3 is TGTGCCAGCAGCTCTAGCGCCGGGGACAGGGACCCTGACGAGCAGTACTTC.

V gene TRBV5-4 combines with J gene TRBJ1-3; 9 nucleotides line up with TRBD1. The CDR3 has 15 amino acids. The ends lost 4 bases at V and 1 base at J; junction bases unmatched: 3. The germline CDR1 and CDR2 sequences are SGHNT and YYREEE (reference sequence). The CDR3 DNA reads TGTGCCAGCAGCCCGGGACAGGGTTCTGGAAACACCATATATTTT. This gives the protein CASSPGQGSGNTIYF. Full variable domain (missing parts from reference TRBV5-4 and TRBJ1-3): ETGVTQSPTHLIKTRGQQVTLRCSSQSGHNTVSWYQQALGQGPQFIFQYYREEENGRGNFPPRFSGLQFPNYSSELNVNALELDDSALYLCASSPGQGSGNTIYFGEGSWLTVV.

This clone was seen a single time. The V call is TRBV30, the J call TRBJ2-1, with TRBD2 identical over 8 bases. The CDR3 is made up of 13 amino acids. V lost 2 bases and J lost 9; bases outside the gene matches: 6. Germline V gives CDR1 GTSNPN, CDR2 SVGIG (reference sequence). The CDR3 sequence: CAWSHSGGSEQFF. In DNA, the CDR3 is TGTGCCTGGAGTCACAGCGGGGGTTCTGAGCAGTTCTTC.

The J gene is TRBJ2-1, the V gene TRBV2; 7 nucleotides agree with TRBD2. J was trimmed by 6 bases and V by 8 bases; bases with no gene match: 10. The CDR3 contains 14 residues. Germline CDR1 is SNHLY and CDR2 is FYNNEI. The CDR3 DNA is TGTGCCAGCCGGGTGTCCTCTAGCGGCAATGAGCAGTTCTTC. It codes for CASRVSSSGNEQFF.

The V gene is TRBV2, the J gene TRBJ1-6; TRBD1 might be the D (6 bases). The CDR3 has 16 residues. Germline V CDR1 and CDR2: SNHLY, FYNNEI. Trimming removed 8 bases at V and 0 bases at J, with 14 bases between. CDR3 in amino acids: CASGKGRGSYNSPLHF. As DNA, the CDR3 is TGTGCCAGCGGGAAAGGCAGGGGCTCCTATAATTCACCCCTCCACTTT.

V gene TRBV7-8 combines with J gene TRBJ2-7; D is unclear. This CDR3 has 13 amino acids. CDR1 is SGHVS, CDR2 FQNEAQ, per germline. V dropped 1 base and J dropped 6 bases, with 10 bases sitting between them. CDR3 sequence (DNA): TGTGCCAGCAGCTTAGAACGGGTTGGCGAGCAGTACTTC. This sequence encodes CASSLERVGEQYF.

The chain has TRBV6-4 and TRBJ2-2; D remains ambiguous. Germline V gene data show CDR1 as MRHNA and CDR2 as SNTAGT. CDR3 length: 13 residues. Trimming removed 3 bases from V and 7 bases from J, with 9 bases in between. This CDR3 is CASSEGGGGELFF. For the CDR3, the DNA is TGTGCCAGCAGTGAAGGCGGCGGCGGGGAGCTGTTTTTT.